These 13 T cell receptor beta chains originate from one sample sequenced in a study of T cell clonality in common variable immunodeficiency. Repertoires were generated with immunoSEQ multiplex PCR, while TCRdb's copy carries only in-frame clones and drops some. The sample is made up of about 35,000 clones, none counted only once. The sample was peripheral blood mononuclear cells. These receptors all stem from a person aged 18 to 75 in good health.

This clone was seen repeatedly, ten times or more. The sequenced fragment ends 3 residues before the CDR3 boundary, so the rest is inferred from the germline J gene. The V gene is TRBV29-1, the J gene TRBJ2-1; D unclear. This CDR3 contains 12 residues. Germline-derived CDR1 and CDR2 are SQVTM and ANQGSEA. The ends were cut back, 3 bases at V and 8 bases at J, with 11 bases in the middle. The CDR3 loop reads CSVEIRLDEQFF. CDR3 DNA, as far as it was read: TGCAGCGTTGAGATCAGGTTAGATGAG.

This clone was counted ten times or more. Read data end 3 residues before the CDR3 end; the end is taken from the germline J gene. The chain recombines TRBV20-1 with TRBJ2-1, with 11 bases identical to TRBD2. Germline V gene sequence: CDR1 DFQATT, CDR2 SNEGSKA (reference sequence). This CDR3 region has 17 residues. The V and J ends lost 0 bases and 4 bases, in that order; junction bases with no gene match: 8. This CDR3 reads CSAREGLAGGGYNEQFF. The sequenced part of the CDR3 DNA is TGCAGTGCTAGAGAGGGGCTAGCGGGAGGTGGTTACAATGAG.

This clone was counted at least ten times. The read ends 3 residues shy of where the CDR3 ends; the end is completed using the germline J gene. The chain uses TRBV5-1 and TRBJ2-1, with D unresolved. The CDR3 consists of 13 residues. The V and J ends lost 0 bases and 6 bases respectively, with 7 bases between them. Germline V lookup: CDR1 SGHRS, CDR2 YFSETQ. CDR3 sequence reads: CASSLAPTNEQFF. The CDR3 DNA, read in part, is TGCGCCAGCAGCTTGGCGCCTACCAATGAG.

This clone was detected many times. The read ends 3 residues early relative to the CDR3; the germline J gene fills the gap. This rearrangement joins TRBV19 to TRBJ2-5; the D gene is possibly TRBD1 (7 bases). Germline CDR1 and CDR2: LNHDA and SQIVND (reference sequence). V shed 6 bases and J shed 6 bases, with 17 bases lying between them. This CDR3 contains 14 residues. CDR3 protein: CASSSTGEVKTQYF. The CDR3 bases that were read are TGTGCCAGTAGCTCAACAGGGGAGGTAAAGACC.

The table lists this clone with many counts. From the germline J gene comes the end of the CDR3, since the read stops 3 residues before it. The chain joins TRBV13 to TRBJ1-5; TRBD1 aligns across 7 bases. The length of the CDR3 is 15 residues. Trimming took 5 bases from V and 4 from J; bases not matched to a gene: 8. CDR1 and CDR2 (germline): PRHDT, FYEKMQ (reference sequence). The CDR3: CASSTRGQGNQPQHF. CDR3 bases read: TGTGCCAGCAGCACGAGGGGGCAGGGTAATCAGCCC.

This clone was found many times. Coverage ceases 3 residues before the CDR3 finishes, and the germline J gene fills in the end. The chain is built from TRBV6-4 and TRBJ1-5; TRBD1 is a possible D gene (5 bases). The CDR3 runs 14 residues. Trimming removed 2 bases at V and 9 bases at J, with 14 bases between. CDR1 MRHNA and CDR2 SNTAGT come from the germline V gene. The covered CDR3 bases are TGTGCCAGCAGTGACGGGAAAGGGGAGTGGCCC. Translation: CASSDGKGEWP. The full CDR3 protein is CASSDGKGEWPQHF.

This clone was picked up many times. The read terminates 3 residues ahead of where the CDR3 ends, so the germline J gene completes it. The chain links TRBV29-1 to TRBJ2-1; TRBD1 is a possible D gene (6 bases). This CDR3 region has 14 residues. V was cut by 3 bases and J by 8 bases, with 17 bases left in between. Germline V gene lookup returns CDR1 SQVTM and CDR2 ANQGSEA. The CDR3 DNA, read in part, is TGCAGCGTTGACAGTTTCCAGGGGAGTGATGAG. It encodes CSVDSFQGSDE. The full CDR3 reads CSVDSFQGSDEQFF.

This clone was observed many times. The read gets to within 3 residues of the CDR3 end, and the germline J gene fills in the rest. This chain joins TRBV7-3 and TRBJ2-3, with 7 bases identical to TRBD2. The germline V gene has CDR1 SGHTA and CDR2 FQGTGA. The ends lost 5 bases at V and 5 bases at J; junction bases unmatched: 16. The CDR3 runs to 17 residues. CDR3 sequence reads: CASSPRARGSTEDTQYF. The sequenced part of the CDR3 DNA is TGTGCCAGCAGCCCGCGGGCCCGCGGGAGTACGGAAGATACG.

There are many counts of this clone. The CDR3 protein is CSAGLAGGNEQFF. CDR3 DNA (partial): TGCAGTGCCGGACTAGCGGGAGGGAATGAG. This chain links TRBV20-1 with TRBJ2-1; TRBD2 matches at 15 bases. Read sequence stops 3 residues before the CDR3 end, and the germline J gene provides the missing end. Germline V gives CDR1 DFQATT, CDR2 SNEGSKA (reference sequence). Trimming took 6 bases from V and 7 from J; bases not matched to a gene: 1. The CDR3 consists of 13 residues.

A note on this clone: Read data end 3 residues before the CDR3 end; the end is taken from the germline J gene. The gene calls are TRBV11-3 and TRBJ2-7; D is ambiguous. Germline-derived CDR1 and CDR2 are SGHNT and YENEEA. Trimming removed 1 base from V and 2 bases from J, with 6 bases in between. The CDR3 loop spans 13 amino acids. The CDR3 region is CASSLVQAYEQYF. CDR3 DNA, as far as it was read: TGTGCCAGCAGCTTAGTCCAGGCCTACGAG.

This clone was counted ten times or more. From the germline J gene comes the end of the CDR3, since the read stops 3 residues before it. This chain links TRBV20-1 with TRBJ2-7, with TRBD1 matching 9 bases. The CDR3 is 12 residues long. Germline CDR1 is DFQATT and CDR2 is SNEGSKA (reference sequence). Trimming cost V 5 bases and J 5 bases; bases outside gene matches: 4. The CDR3 protein is CSAGGQGHEQYF. CDR3 DNA, as far as it was read: TGCAGTGCTGGGGGACAGGGACACGAG.

This clone was counted at least ten times. The read falls 3 residues short of the CDR3 end, and the missing part is taken from the germline J gene. The chain carries TRBV11-2 and TRBJ1-1; TRBD1 agrees at 9 bases. Germline lookup yields CDR1 SGHAT and CDR2 FQNNGV. The CDR3 runs to 15 residues. Losses at the gene ends were 4 bases for V and 2 bases for J; bases not matched to a gene: 5. CDR3 DNA, as far as it was read: TGTGCCAGCAGCTCCCGGACAGGGGCTAACACTGAA. This sequence encodes CASSSRTGANTE. The full-length CDR3 reads as CASSSRTGANTEAFF.

This clone was counted at least ten times. The CDR3 end is not reached by the read, which stops 3 residues before it; the germline J gene fills it in. The gene calls are TRBV30 and TRBJ1-1; weak D call: TRBD1 (5 bases). The germline V gene has CDR1 GTSNPN and CDR2 SVGIG (reference sequence). CDR3 length: 14 residues. Trimming left V 0 bases short and J 6 bases short, with 14 bases between. The CDR3: CAWSVWEGKSEAFF. The sequenced CDR3 bases are TGTGCCTGGAGTGTATGGGAGGGGAAGTCTGAA.